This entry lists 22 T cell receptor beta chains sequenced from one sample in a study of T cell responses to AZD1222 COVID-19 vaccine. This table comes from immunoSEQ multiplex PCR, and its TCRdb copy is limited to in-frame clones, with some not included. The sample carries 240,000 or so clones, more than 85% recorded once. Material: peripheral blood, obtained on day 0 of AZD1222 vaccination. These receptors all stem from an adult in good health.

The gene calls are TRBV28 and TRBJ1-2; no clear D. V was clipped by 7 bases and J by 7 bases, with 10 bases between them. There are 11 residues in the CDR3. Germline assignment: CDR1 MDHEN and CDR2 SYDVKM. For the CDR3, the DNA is TGTGCCAGCACTGACCCAAGTGGCTACACCTTC. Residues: CASTDPSGYTF.

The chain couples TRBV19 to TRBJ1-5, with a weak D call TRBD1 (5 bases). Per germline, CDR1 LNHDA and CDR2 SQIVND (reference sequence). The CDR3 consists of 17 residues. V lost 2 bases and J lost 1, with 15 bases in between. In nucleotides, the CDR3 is TGTGCCAGTAGTATAAGGGTCGAAGGGGCAAGCAATCAGCCCCAGCATTTT. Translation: CASSIRVEGASNQPQHF.

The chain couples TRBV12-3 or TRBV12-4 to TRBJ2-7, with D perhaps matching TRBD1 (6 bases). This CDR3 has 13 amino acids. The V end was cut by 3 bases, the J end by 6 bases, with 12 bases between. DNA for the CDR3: TGTGCCAGCAGTTTCGGAGACAGGCTCGAGCAGTACTTC. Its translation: CASSFGDRLEQYF.

The CDR3 spells CASSASSGSYEQYF. The DNA for the CDR3 is TGTGCCAGCAGCGCTTCTTCGGGCTCGTACGAGCAGTACTTC. The chain joins TRBV9 to TRBJ2-7; D gene unclear. Germline V gene sequence: CDR1 SGDLS, CDR2 YYNGEE. The CDR3 sequence is 14 residues long. V was pared by 3 bases and J by 4 bases, with 14 bases between. Filled out from reference TRBV9 and TRBJ2-7, the complete variable domain reads DSGVTQTPKHLITATGQRVTLRCSPRSGDLSVYWYQQSLDQGLQFLIQYYNGEERAKGNILERFSAQQFPDLHSELNLSSLELGDSALYFCASSASSGSYEQYFGPGTRLTVT.

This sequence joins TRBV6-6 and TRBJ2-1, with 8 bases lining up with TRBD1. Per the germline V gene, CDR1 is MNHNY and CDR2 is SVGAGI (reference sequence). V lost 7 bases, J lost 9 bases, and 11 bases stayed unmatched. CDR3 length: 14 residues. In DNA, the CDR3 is TGTGCCAGCACCCAGGGACAGGTTCGAGGTGAGCAGTTCTTC. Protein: CASTQGQVRGEQFF.

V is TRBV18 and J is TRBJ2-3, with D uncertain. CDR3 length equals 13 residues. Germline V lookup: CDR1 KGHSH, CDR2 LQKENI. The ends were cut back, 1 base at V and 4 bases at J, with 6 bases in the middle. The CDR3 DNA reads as TGTGCCAGCTCACCACAGACCTCAGATACGCAGTATTTT. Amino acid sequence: CASSPQTSDTQYF. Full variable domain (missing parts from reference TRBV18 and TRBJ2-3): NAGVMQNPRHLVRRRGQEARLRCSPMKGHSHVYWYRQLPEEGLKFMVYLQKENIIDESGMPKERFSAEFPKEGPSILRIQQVVRGDSAAYFCASSPQTSDTQYFGPGTRLTVL.

CDR3 in DNA: TGTGCCAGCAGTCCGGGGGACAGGCGAGATCAGCCCCAGCATTTT. Protein product: CASSPGDRRDQPQHF. The rearrangement uses TRBV28 and TRBJ1-5, with TRBD1 identical over 8 bases. Germline values: CDR1 MDHEN, CDR2 SYDVKM. The CDR3 covers 15 residues. With V trimmed by 5 bases and J by 5 bases, 8 bases remained unmatched.

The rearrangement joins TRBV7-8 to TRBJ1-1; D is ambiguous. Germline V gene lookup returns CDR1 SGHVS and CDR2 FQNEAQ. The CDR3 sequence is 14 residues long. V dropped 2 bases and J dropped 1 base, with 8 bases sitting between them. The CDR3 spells CASSLTLTNTEAFF. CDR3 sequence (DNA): TGTGCCAGCAGCTTAACCCTTACGAACACTGAAGCTTTCTTT.

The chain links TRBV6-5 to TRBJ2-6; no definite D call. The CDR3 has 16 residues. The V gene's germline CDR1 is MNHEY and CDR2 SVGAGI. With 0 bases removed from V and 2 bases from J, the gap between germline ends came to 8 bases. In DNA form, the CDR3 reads TGTGCCAGCAGTTACTCAGGGCAAGCTGGGGCCAACGTCCTGACTTTC. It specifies CASSYSGQAGANVLTF.

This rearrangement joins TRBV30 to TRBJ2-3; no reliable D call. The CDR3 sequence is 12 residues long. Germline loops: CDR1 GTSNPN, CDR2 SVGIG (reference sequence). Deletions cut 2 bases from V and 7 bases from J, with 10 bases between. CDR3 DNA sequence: TGTGCCTGGAGTCCCTCGGCTAATACGCAGTATTTT. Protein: CAWSPSANTQYF.

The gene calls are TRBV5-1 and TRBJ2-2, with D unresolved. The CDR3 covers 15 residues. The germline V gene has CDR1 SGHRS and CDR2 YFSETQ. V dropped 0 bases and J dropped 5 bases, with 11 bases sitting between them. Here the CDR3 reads CASSLDRASTGELFF. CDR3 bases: TGCGCCAGCAGCTTGGATAGGGCATCTACCGGGGAGCTGTTTTTT.

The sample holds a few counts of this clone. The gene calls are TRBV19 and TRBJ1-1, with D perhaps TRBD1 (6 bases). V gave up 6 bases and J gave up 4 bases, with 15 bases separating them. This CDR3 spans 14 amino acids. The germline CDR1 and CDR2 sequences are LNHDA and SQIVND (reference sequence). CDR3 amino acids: CASRWGAMGTEAFF. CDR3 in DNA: TGTGCCAGTAGGTGGGGGGCTATGGGCACTGAAGCTTTCTTT.

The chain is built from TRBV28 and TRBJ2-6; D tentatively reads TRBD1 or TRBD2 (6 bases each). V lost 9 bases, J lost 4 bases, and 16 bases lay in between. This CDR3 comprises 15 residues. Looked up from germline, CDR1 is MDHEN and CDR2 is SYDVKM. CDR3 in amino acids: CASRVGGPGANVLTF. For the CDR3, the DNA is TGTGCCAGTAGGGTAGGGGGGCCCGGGGCCAACGTCCTGACTTTC.

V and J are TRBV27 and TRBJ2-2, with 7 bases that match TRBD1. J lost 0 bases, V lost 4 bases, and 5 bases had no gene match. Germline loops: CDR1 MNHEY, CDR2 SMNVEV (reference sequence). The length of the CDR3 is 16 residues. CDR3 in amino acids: CASSSGRGPNTGELFF. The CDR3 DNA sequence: TGTGCCAGCAGTTCGGGAAGGGGGCCGAACACCGGGGAGCTGTTTTTT.

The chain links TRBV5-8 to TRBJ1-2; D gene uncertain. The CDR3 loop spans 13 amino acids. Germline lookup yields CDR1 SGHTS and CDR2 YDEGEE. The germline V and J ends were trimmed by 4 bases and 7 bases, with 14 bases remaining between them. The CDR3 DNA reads TGTGCCAGCAGCCCTCGGAGCATAGGTGGCTACACCTTC. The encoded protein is CASSPRSIGGYTF.

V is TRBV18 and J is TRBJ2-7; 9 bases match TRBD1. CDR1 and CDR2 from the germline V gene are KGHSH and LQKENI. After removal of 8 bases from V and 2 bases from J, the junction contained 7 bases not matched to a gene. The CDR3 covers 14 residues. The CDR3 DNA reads TGTGCCAGCACGACAGGGGGAGTCGCCTACGAGCAGTACTTC. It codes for CASTTGGVAYEQYF. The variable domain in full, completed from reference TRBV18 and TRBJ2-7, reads NAGVMQNPRHLVRRRGQEARLRCSPMKGHSHVYWYRQLPEEGLKFMVYLQKENIIDESGMPKERFSAEFPKEGPSILRIQQVVRGDSAAYFCASTTGGVAYEQYFGPGTRLTVT.

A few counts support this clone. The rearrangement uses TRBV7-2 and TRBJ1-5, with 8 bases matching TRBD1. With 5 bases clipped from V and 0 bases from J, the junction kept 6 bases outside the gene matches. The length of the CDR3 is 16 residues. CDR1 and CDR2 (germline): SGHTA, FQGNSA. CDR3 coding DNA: TGTGCCAGCAGCATATCGACAGGGGATAGCAATCAGCCCCAGCATTTT. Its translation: CASSISTGDSNQPQHF. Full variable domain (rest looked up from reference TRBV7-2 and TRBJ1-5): GAGVSQSPSNKVTEKGKDVELRCDPISGHTALYWYRQSLGQGLEFLIYFQGNSAPDKSGLPSDRFSAERTGGSVSTLTIQRTQQEDSAVYLCASSISTGDSNQPQHFGDGTRLSIL.

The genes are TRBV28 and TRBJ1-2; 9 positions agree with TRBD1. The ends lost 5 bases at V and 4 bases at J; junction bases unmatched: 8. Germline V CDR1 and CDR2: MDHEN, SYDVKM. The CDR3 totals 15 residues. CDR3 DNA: TGTGCCAGCAGTAACACAGGGACAGGGCCCTATGGCTACACCTTC. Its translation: CASSNTGTGPYGYTF.

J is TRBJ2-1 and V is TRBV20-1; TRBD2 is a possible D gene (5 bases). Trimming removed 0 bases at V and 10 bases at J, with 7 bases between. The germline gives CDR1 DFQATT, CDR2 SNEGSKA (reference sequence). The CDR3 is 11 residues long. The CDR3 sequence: CSARERVEQFF. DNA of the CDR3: TGCAGTGCTAGAGAGCGGGTAGAGCAGTTCTTC.

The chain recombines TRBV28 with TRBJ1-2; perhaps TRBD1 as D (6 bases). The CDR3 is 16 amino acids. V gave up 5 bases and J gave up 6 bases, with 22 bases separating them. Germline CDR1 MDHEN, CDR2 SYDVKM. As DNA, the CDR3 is TGTGCCAGCAGTAGGACAGCGAGGAAGGGAGATCATGGCTACACCTTC. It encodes CASSRTARKGDHGYTF.

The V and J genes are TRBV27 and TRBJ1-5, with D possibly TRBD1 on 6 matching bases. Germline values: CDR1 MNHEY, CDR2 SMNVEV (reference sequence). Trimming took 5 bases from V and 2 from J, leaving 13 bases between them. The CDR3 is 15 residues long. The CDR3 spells CASSLNKGGNQPQHF. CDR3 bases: TGTGCCAGCAGTCTTAACAAGGGGGGCAATCAGCCCCAGCATTTT.

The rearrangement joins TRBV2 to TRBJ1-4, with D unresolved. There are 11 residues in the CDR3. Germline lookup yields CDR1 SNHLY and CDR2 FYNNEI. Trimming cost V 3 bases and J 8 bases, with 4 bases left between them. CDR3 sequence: CASSDWEKLFF. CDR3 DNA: TGTGCCAGCAGTGATTGGGAAAAACTGTTTTTT.